A selection of T cell receptor beta chains follows, all from one sample in a study of persistence of HIV-infected CD4 T cells. The repertoire was sequenced with immunoSEQ multiplex PCR; TCRdb's copy has only in-frame clones and lacks some. This table has about 39,000 clones, around 85% appearing once. Their antigens are not known. The sequencing used cultured CD4+ T cells from PBMCs, collected from a patient who received antiretroviral therapy. These receptors originate from an adult with HIV. The donor label of this sample is uncertain. Both conserved end residues are trimmed from each CDR3.

ASSARRDRGEKLF 13 TRBV9
ASSLGGTANTEAF 13 TRBV7-3
ASSLGGDTEAF 11 TRBV5-8
ASSIGQGSSEQY 12 TRBV7-9
ASSVGGHIMNTEAF 14 TRBV9
ASSFGQGVIQY 11 TRBV27
ASRPGTLSHEQY 12 TRBV7-9
ASSLRTGYEQY 11 TRBV18
APGDRGNQPQH 11 TRBV21-1
ASSSRTSMNTEAF 13 TRBV5-1
ASSEARGGAYGYT 13 TRBV2
ASSGRSSYNEQF 12 TRBV10-1
ASRKSGENIQY 11 TRBV7-9
SASPVTGGSYEQY 13 TRBV20-1
ASTEGVLYEQY 11 TRBV6-5
ASSLAPFGTGPAYGYT 16 TRBV5-1
ASLRGVDSPLH 11 TRBV6-5
ASSLTGVNSYNEQF 14 TRBV7-3
ASSPPLGSLNEQF 13 TRBV18
ASSLVQLASGSYEQY 15 TRBV7-2
ASSLGQGGQPQH 12 TRBV5-1
ASSVGDSRYSGNTIY 15 TRBV9
ASSTSRGGRAIQY 13 TRBV7-2
ASIDRTRSPLH 11 TRBV2
ATSGALASTDTQY 13 TRBV24-1
ASSSRTGEDEQY 12 TRBV6-5
ASSESTGREKLF 12 TRBV25-1
ATSPRQGRNEQF 12 TRBV10-3
ASSFTGSNTEAF 12 TRBV5-1
ASSPSASGGGHGYT 14 TRBV5-1
ASSLAGTGTGELF 13 TRBV5-1
ASSSGINEKLF 11 TRBV5-5
ASSLAWDSGTGELF 14 TRBV5-1
ASSPSRSSYNEQF 13 TRBV3-1/TRBV3-2
AISESSALGQNTEAF 15 TRBV10-3
ASSLIGRTANQPQH 14 TRBV28
ASSPMGWASEQY 12 TRBV9
ASSRTASYEQY 11 TRBV6-5
ASSDGTDSYEQY 12 TRBV2
ASRPDREGTDTQY 13 TRBV7-7
ASSVGPTRGIHEQY 14 TRBV9
ASMWDGELF 9 TRBV10-2
ASSLHTSGGHNEQF 14 TRBV3-1/TRBV3-2
ASSLEGQGGGYT 12 TRBV28
ASRRDGANYGYT 12 TRBV6-5
ASSLGNSGSDTQY 13 TRBV5-1
ASSLDEGASYEQY 13 TRBV7-8
AISDPGQGGDEQF 13 TRBV10-3
ASSLDRRSGYT 11 TRBV6-5
ASSEGRGAIY 10 TRBV6-1
ASSQARNTEAF 11 TRBV14
ASSLRLSYEQY 11 TRBV6-2/TRBV6-3
AWIAKELRGNEQY 13 TRBV30
ASSWDRGLSPLH 12 TRBV7-8